Described below is a single TCR beta chain sequence and its context. This entry belongs to a study of blood T cell repertoires in COVID-19. The assay was immunoSEQ multiplex PCR, and TCRdb's table has in-frame clones only and misses some. The sample lists some 71,000 clones, 86% occurring once. This TCR was sampled from a man aged 30-40 years with acute or convalescent COVID-19. The material sequenced was peripheral blood.

The CDR3 region has the DNA TGTGCCAGTAGTATAACGAGAGGGGAGACCCAGTACTTC. Its translation is CASSITRGETQYF. The chain joins TRBV19 to TRBJ2-5; D is perhaps TRBD2 (5 bases). CDR1 is LNHDA, CDR2 SQIVND, per germline (reference sequence). V shed 2 bases and J shed 5 bases, with 9 bases lying between them. The CDR3 is 13 amino acids.